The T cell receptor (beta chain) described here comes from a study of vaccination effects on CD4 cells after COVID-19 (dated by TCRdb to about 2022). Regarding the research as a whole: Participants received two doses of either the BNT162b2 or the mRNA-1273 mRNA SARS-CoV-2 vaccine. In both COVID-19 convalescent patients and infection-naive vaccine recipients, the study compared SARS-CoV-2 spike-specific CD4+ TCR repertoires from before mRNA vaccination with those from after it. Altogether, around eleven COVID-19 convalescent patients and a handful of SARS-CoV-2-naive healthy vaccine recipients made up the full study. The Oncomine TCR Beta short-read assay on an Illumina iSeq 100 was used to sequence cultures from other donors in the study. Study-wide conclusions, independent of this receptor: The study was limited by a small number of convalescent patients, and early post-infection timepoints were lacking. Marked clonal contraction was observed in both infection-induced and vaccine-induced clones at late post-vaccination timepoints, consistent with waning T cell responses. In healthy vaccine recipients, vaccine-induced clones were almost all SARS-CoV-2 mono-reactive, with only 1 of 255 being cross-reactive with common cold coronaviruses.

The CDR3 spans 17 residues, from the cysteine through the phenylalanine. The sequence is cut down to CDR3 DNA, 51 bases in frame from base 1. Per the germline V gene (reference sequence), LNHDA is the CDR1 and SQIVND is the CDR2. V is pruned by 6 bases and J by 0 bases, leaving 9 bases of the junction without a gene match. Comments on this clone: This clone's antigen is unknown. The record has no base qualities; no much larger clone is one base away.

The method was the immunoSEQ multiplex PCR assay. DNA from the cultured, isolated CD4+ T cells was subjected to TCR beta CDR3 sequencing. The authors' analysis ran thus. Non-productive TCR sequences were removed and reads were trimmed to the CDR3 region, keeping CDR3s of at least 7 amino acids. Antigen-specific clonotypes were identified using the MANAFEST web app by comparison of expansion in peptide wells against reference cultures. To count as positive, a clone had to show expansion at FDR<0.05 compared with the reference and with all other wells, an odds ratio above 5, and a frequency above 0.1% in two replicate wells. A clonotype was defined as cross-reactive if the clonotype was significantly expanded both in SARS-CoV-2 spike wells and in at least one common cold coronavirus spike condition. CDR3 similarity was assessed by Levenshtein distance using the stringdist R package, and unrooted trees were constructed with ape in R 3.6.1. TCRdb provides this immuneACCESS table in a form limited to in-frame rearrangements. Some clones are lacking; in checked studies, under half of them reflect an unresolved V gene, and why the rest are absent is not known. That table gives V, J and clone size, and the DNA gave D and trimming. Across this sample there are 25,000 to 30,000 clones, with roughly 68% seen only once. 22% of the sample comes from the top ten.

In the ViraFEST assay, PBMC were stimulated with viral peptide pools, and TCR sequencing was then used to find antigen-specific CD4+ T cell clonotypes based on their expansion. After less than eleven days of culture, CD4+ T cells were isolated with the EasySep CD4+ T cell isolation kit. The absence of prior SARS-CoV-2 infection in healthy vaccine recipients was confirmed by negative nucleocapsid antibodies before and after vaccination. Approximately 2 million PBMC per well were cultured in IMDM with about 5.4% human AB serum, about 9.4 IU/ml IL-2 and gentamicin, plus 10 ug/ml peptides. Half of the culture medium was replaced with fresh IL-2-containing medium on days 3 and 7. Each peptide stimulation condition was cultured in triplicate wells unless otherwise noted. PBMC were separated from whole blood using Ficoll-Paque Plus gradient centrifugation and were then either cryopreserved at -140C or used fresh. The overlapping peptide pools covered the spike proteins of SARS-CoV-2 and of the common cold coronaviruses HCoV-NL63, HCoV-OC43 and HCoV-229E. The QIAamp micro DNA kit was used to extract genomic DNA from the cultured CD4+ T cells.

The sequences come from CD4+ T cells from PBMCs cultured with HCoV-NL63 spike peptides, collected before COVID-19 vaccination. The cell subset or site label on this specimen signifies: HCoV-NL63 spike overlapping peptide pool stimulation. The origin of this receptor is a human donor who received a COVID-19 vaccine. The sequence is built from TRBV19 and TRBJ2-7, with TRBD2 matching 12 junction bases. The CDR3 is CASSLTSGRGGSYEQYF. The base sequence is TGTGCCAGTAGCTTGACTAGCGGGAGAGGGGGCTCCTACGAGCAGTACTTC.